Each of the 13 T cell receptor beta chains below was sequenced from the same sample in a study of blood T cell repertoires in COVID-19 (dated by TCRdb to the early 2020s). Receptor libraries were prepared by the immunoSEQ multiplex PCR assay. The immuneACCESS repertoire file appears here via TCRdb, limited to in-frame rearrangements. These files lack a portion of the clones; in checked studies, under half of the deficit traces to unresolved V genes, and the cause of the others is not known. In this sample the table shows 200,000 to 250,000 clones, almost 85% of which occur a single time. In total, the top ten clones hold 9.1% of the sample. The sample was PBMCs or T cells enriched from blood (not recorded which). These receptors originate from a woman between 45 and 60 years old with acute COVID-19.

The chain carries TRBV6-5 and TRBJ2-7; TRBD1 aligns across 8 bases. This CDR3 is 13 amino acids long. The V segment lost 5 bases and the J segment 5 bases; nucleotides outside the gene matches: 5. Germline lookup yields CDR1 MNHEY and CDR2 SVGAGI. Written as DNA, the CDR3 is TGTGCCAGCAGTCCGGACAGGGTCAACGAGCAGTACTTC. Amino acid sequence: CASSPDRVNEQYF.

Here the CDR3 DNA reads TGTGCCAGCAGCCCCACAGCAAATCAGCCCCAGCATTTT. Its protein is CASSPTANQPQHF. The rearrangement links TRBV11-1 to TRBJ1-5; no definite D call. Germline CDR1 and CDR2: SGHAT and FQDESV (reference sequence). The CDR3 has 13 residues. V lost 5 bases to trimming and J lost 4 bases, with 9 bases between them.

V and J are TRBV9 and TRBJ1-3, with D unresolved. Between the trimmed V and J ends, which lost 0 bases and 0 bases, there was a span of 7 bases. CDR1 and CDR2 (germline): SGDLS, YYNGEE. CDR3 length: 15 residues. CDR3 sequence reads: CASSVVGSSGNTIYF. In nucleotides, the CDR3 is TGTGCCAGCAGCGTAGTTGGCAGCTCTGGAAACACCATATATTTT.

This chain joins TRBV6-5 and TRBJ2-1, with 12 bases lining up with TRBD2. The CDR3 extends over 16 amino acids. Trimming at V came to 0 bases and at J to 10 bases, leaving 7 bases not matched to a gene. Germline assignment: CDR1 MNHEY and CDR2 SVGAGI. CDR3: CASSYSPSGGAGEQFF. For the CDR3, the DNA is TGTGCCAGCAGTTACTCGCCTAGCGGGGGGGCTGGAGAGCAGTTCTTC.

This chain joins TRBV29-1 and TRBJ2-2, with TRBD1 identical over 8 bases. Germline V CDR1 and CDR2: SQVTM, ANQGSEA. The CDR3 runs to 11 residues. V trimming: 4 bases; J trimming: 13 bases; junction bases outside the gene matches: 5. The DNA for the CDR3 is TGCAGCGTTGGAGGACAGGGTGCGCTGTTTTTT. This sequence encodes CSVGGQGALFF.

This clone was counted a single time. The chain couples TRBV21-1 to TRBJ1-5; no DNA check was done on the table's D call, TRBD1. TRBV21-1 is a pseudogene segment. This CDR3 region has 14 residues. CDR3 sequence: CASSKRPGVQPQHF. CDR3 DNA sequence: TGTGCCAGCAGCAAACGGCCAGGGGTACAGCCCCAGCATTTT.

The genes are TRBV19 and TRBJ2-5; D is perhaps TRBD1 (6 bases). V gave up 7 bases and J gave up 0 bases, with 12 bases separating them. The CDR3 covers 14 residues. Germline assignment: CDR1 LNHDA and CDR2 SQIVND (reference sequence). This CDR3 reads CASNPGVYQETQYF. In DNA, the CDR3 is TGTGCCAGTAACCCAGGGGTGTACCAAGAGACCCAGTACTTC.

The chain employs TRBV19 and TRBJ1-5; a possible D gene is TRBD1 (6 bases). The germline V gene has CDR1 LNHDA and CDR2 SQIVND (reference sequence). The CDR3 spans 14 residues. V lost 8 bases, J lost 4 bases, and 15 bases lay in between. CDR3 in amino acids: CASLASGVNQPQHF. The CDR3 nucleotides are TGTGCCAGTTTGGCGTCAGGGGTTAATCAGCCCCAGCATTTT. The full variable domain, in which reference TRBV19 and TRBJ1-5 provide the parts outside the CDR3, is DGGITQSPKYLFRKEGQNVTLSCEQNLNHDAMYWYRQDPGQGLRLIYYSQIVNDFQKGDIAEGYSVSREKKESFPLTVTSAQKNPTAFYLCASLASGVNQPQHFGDGTRLSIL.

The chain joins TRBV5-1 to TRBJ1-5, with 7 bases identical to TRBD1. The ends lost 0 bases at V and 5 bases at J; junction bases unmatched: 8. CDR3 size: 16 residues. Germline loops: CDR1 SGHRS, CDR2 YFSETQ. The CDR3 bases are TGCGCCAGCAGCTTGGCCTTTACAGGGGTACATCAGCCCCAGCATTTT. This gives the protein CASSLAFTGVHQPQHF.

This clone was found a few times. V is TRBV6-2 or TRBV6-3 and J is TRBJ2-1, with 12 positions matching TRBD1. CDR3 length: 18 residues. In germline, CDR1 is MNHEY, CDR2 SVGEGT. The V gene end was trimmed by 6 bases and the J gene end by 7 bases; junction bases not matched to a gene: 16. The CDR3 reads CASSPTRVRDRGRNEQFF. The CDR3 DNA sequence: TGTGCCAGCAGCCCTACGAGGGTTCGGGACAGGGGGCGGAATGAGCAGTTCTTC.

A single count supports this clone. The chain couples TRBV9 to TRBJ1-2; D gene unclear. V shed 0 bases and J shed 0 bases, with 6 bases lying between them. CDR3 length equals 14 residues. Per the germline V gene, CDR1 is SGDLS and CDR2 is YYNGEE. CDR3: CASSVEPANYGYTF. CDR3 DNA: TGTGCCAGCAGCGTAGAGCCTGCTAACTATGGCTACACCTTC.

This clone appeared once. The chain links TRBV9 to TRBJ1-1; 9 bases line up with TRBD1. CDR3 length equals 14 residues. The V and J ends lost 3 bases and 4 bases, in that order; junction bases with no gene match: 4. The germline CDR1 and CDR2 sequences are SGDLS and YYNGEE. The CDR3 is CASSAQDRGTEAFF. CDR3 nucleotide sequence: TGTGCCAGCAGCGCTCAGGACAGGGGCACTGAAGCTTTCTTT.

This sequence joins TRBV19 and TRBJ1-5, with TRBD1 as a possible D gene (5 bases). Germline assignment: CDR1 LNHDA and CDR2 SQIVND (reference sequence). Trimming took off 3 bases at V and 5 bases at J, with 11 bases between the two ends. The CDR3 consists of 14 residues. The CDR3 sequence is CASSIGARYQPQHF. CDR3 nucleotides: TGTGCCAGTAGTATTGGGGCGCGATATCAGCCCCAGCATTTT.